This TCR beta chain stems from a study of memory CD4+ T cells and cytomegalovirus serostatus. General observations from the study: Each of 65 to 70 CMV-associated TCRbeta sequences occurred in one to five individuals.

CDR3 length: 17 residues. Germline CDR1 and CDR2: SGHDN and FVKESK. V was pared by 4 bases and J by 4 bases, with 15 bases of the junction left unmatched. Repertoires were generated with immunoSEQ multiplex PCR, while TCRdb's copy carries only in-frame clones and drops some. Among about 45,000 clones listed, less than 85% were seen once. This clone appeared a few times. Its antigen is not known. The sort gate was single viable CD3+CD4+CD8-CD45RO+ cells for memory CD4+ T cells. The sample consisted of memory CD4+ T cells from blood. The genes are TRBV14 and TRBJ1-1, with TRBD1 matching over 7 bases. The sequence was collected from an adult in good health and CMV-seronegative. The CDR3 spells CASSRTDYRGGSTEAFF. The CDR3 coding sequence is TGTGCCAGCAGCCGTACCGACTACAGGGGTGGCAGCACTGAAGCTTTCTTT.